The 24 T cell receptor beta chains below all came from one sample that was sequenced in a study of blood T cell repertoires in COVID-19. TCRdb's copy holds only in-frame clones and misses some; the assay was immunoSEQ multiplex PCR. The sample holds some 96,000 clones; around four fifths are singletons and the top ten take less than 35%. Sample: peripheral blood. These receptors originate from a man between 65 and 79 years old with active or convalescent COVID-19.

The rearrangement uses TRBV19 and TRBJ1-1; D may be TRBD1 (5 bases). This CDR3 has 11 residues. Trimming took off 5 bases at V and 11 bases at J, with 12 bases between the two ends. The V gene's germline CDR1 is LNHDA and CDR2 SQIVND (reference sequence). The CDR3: CASSHDRMAFF. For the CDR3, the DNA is TGTGCCAGTAGTCATGACAGAATGGCTTTCTTT. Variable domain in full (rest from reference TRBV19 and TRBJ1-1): DGGITQSPKYLFRKEGQNVTLSCEQNLNHDAMYWYRQDPGQGLRLIYYSQIVNDFQKGDIAEGYSVSREKKESFPLTVTSAQKNPTAFYLCASSHDRMAFFGQGTRLTVV.

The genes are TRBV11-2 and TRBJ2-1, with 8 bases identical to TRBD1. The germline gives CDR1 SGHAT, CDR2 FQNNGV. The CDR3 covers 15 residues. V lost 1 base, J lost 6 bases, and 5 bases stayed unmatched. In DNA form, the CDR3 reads TGTGCCAGCAGCTTAGTACATACAGGGGGCAATGAGCAGTTCTTC. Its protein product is CASSLVHTGGNEQFF.

This CDR3 reads CASSPQGADYEQYF. The CDR3 nucleotides are TGTGCCAGCAGCCCGCAGGGGGCTGACTACGAGCAGTACTTC. This rearrangement joins TRBV5-4 to TRBJ2-7; 8 bases line up with TRBD1. J gave up 3 bases and V 4 bases, and 6 bases lay outside the gene matches. Germline V lookup: CDR1 SGHNT, CDR2 YYREEE (reference sequence). There are 14 residues in the CDR3.

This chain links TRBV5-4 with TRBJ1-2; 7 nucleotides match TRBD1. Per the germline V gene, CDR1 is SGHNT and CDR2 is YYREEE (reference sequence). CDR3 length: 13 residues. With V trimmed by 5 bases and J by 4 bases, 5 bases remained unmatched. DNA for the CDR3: TGTGCCAGCAGTCAGACAGGGACCTATGGCTACACCTTC. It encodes CASSQTGTYGYTF.

Written as DNA, the CDR3 is TGTGCCAGCAGTTTACTCCCTACAGGGGCCTATGGCTACACCTTC. This encodes CASSLLPTGAYGYTF. The chain carries TRBV5-4 and TRBJ1-2, with 7 bases matching TRBD1. Germline CDR1 reads SGHNT; CDR2 reads YYREEE (reference sequence). There are 15 residues in the CDR3. V gave up 5 bases and J gave up 4 bases; unmatched junction bases: 11.

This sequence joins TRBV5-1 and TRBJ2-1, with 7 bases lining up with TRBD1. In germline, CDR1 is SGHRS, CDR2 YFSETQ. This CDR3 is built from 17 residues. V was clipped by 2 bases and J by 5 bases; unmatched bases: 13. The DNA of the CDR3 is TGCGCCAGCAGCTTCCTACCCCTTGACAGGGTCAACAATGAGCAGTTCTTC. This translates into CASSFLPLDRVNNEQFF.

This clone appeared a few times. CDR3 residues: CASSPHLSGQVSTDTQYF. The CDR3 DNA reads as TGTGCCAGCAGTCCCCATCTGTCTGGACAGGTTTCCACAGATACGCAGTATTTT. This chain joins TRBV27 and TRBJ2-3, with 7 bases matching TRBD1. V trimming: 5 bases; J trimming: 2 bases; junction bases outside the gene matches: 16. The CDR3 spans 18 residues. In germline, CDR1 is MNHEY, CDR2 SMNVEV (reference sequence).

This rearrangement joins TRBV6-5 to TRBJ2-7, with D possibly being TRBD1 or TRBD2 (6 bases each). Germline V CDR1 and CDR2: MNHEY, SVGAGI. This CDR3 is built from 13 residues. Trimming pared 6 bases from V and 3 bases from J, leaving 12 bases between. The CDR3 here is CASRYREDYEQYF. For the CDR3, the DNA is TGTGCCAGCAGATACAGGGAGGACTACGAGCAGTACTTC.

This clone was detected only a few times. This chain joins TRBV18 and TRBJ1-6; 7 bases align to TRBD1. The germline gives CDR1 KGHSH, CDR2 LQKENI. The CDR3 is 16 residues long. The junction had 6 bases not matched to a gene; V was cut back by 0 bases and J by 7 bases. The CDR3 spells CASSPPDGDSNSPLHF. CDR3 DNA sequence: TGTGCCAGCTCACCACCGGACGGGGACAGCAATTCACCCCTCCACTTT.

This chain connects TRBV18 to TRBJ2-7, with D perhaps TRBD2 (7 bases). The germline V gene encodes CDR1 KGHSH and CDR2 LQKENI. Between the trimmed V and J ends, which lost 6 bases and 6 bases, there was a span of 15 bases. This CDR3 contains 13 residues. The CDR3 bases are TGTGCCAGCTCGGAAAGGGGGGGAGGCGAGCAGTACTTC. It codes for CASSERGGGEQYF.

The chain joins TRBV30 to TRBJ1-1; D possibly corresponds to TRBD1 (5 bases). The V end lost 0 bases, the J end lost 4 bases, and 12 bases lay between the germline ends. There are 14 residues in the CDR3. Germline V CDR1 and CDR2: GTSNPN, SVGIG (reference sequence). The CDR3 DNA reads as TGTGCCTGGAGTGTAAGCAGGGTAAGCACTGAAGCTTTCTTT. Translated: CAWSVSRVSTEAFF.

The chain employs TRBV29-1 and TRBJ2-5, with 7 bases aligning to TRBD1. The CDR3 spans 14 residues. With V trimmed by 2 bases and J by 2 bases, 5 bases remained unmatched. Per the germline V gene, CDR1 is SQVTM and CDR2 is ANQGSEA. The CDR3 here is CSVELRGQQETQYF. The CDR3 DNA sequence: TGCAGCGTTGAACTTCGGGGACAGCAAGAGACCCAGTACTTC.

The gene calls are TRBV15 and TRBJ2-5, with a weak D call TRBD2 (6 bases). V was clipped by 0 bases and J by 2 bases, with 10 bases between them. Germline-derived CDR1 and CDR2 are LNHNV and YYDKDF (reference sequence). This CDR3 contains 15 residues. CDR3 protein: CATSRDGAGQETQYF. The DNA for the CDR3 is TGTGCCACCAGCAGAGATGGGGCGGGGCAAGAGACCCAGTACTTC.

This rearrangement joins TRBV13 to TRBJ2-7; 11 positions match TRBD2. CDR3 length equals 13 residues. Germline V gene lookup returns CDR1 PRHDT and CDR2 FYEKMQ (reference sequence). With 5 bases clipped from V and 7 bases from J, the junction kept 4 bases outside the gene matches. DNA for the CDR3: TGTGCCAGCAGCGGAGGGACTAGCGGTGAGCAGTACTTC. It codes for CASSGGTSGEQYF.

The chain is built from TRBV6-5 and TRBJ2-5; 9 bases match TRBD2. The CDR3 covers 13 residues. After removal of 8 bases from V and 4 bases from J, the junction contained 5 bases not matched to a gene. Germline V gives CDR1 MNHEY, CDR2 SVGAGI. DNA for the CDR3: TGTGCCAGCTCGGCGGGAGGGCGAGAGACCCAGTACTTC. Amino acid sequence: CASSAGGRETQYF.

The DNA of the CDR3 is TGTGCCAGCAGCTTGGGGAGGGGTGAAAGTCAGCCCCAGCATTTT. It specifies CASSLGRGESQPQHF. The V and J genes are TRBV5-6 and TRBJ1-5; a weak D match, TRBD1 (5 bases). Looked up from germline, CDR1 is SGHDT and CDR2 is YYEEEE. Trimming shortened V by 0 bases and J by 6 bases, and 13 bases separated the two germline ends. This CDR3 comprises 15 residues.

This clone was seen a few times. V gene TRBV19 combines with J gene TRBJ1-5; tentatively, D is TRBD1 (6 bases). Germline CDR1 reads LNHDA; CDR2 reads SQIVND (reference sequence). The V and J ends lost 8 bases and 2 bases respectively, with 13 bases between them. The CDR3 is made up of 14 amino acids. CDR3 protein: CASCGQSGNQPQHF. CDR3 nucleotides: TGTGCCAGTTGTGGACAGAGCGGCAATCAGCCCCAGCATTTT. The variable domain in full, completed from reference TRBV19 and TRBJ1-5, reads DGGITQSPKYLFRKEGQNVTLSCEQNLNHDAMYWYRQDPGQGLRLIYYSQIVNDFQKGDIAEGYSVSREKKESFPLTVTSAQKNPTAFYLCASCGQSGNQPQHFGDGTRLSIL.

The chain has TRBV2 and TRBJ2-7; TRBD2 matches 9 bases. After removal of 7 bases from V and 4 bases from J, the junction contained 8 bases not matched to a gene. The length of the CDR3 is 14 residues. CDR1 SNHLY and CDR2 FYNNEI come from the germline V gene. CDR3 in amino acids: CASKVAGGPYEQYF. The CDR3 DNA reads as TGTGCCAGCAAGGTTGCGGGAGGGCCATACGAGCAGTACTTC. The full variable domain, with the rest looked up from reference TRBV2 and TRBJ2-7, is EPEVTQTPSHQVTQMGQEVILRCVPISNHLYFYWYRQILGQKVEFLVSFYNNEISEKSEIFDDQFSVERPDGSNFTLKIRSTKLEDSAMYFCASKVAGGPYEQYFGPGTRLTVT.

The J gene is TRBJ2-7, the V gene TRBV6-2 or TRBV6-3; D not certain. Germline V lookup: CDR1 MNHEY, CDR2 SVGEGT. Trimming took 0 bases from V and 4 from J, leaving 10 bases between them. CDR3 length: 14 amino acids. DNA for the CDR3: TGTGCCAGCAGTTACTCGATTACTCCTTACGAGCAGTACTTC. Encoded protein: CASSYSITPYEQYF.

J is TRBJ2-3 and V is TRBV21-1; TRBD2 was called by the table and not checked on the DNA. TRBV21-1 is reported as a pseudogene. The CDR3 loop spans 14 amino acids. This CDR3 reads CASSKAPGADTQYF. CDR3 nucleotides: TGTGCCAGCAGCAAGGCCCCCGGGGCAGATACGCAGTATTTT.

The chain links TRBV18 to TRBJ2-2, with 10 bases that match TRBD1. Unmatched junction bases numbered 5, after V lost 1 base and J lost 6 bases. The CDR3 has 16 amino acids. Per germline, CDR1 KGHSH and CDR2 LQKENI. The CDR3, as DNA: TGTGCCAGCTCACCACGACAGGGGGCGGCGGCCGGGGAGCTGTTTTTT. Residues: CASSPRQGAAAGELFF. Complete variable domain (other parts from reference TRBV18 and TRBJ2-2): NAGVMQNPRHLVRRRGQEARLRCSPMKGHSHVYWYRQLPEEGLKFMVYLQKENIIDESGMPKERFSAEFPKEGPSILRIQQVVRGDSAAYFCASSPRQGAAAGELFFGEGSRLTVL.

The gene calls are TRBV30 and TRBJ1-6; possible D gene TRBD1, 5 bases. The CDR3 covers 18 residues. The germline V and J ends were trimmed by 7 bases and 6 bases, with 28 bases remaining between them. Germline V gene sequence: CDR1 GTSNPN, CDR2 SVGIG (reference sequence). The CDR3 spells CAYRSGAVRLPTNSPLHF. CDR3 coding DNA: TGTGCCTACAGGAGCGGGGCCGTACGACTCCCTACTAATTCACCCCTCCACTTT.

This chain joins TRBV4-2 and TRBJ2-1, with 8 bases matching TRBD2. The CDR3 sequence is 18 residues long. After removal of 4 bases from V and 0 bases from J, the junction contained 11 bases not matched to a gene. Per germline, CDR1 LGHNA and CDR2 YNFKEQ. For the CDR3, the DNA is TGTGCCAGCAGCCCCGAGGGGTTAGCGGGGAGCTCCTACAATGAGCAGTTCTTC. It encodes CASSPEGLAGSSYNEQFF.

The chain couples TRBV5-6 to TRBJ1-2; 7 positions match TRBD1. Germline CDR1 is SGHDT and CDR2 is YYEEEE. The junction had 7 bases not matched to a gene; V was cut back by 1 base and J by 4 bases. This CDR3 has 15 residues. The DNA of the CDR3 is TGTGCCAGCAGCTTGTCCGACAGGGCCGGCTATGGCTACACCTTC. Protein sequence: CASSLSDRAGYGYTF.